The subject of this entry is one T cell receptor beta chain. Its antigen is unknown. The sample originates from a study of blood T cells in healthy people across ages. Study conclusions and caveats: Relative to aged donors, long-lived donors carried more naive CD4+ cells and displayed higher diversity.

Using a J-beta primer mix together with a sample-barcoded 5' primer, a second PCR was run for about 6 to 11 cycles. Every molecule of cDNA carried a tag from a template-switch adaptor with 12 random nucleotides. TCRdb redid the calling of the 5' RACE reads with MiXCR, one entry per CDR3 protein. The table includes around 1,500,000 distinct CDR3 sequences, roughly 45% detected once. The CDR3 spans 14 residues. Per germline, CDR1 MNHNS and CDR2 SASEGT. V was clipped by 7 bases and J by 2 bases, with 15 bases between them. Isolated per sample were at least 7 million PBMCs. Extraction of total RNA produced a minimum of 6 micrograms from each sample.

Sequenced input: blood. The chain combines TRBV6-1 with TRBJ2-7, with D possibly being TRBD2 (6 bases). The TCR sequence derives from a woman aged 18-30 years in good health. CDR3 sequence (DNA): TGTGCCAGCACCCCGGTCGGGAGAGCCTACGAGCAGTACTTC. Translation: CASTPVGRAYEQYF.